This is a list of T cell receptor beta chains from one sample in a study of CD8 T cells in ankylosing spondylitis. From the 5' RACE reads, TCRdb called clonotypes with MiXCR, one entry per CDR3 protein. The sample includes just over 350,000 distinct CDR3 sequences, 20% to 25% of them seen just once. Material for sequencing was blood, either unsorted or a sorted T cell fraction (not recorded which). The source is a male donor with ankylosing spondylitis or in good health (not recorded which). Both conserved end residues are part of each CDR3. D genes are given only for firm matches. Size is omitted from some rows. Given values are once, few, many or a class for expanded clones.

NA,TRBJ2-7,TRBV12-3/TRBV12-4,NA,13,CASSSALTYEQYF,TGTGCCAGCAGTTCGGCCCTCACCTACGAGCAGTACTTC
NA,TRBJ2-1,TRBV4-1,few,17,CASSQAEGIAEYNEQFF,TGCGCCAGCAGCCAGGCGGAGGGGATCGCGGAATACAATGAGCAGTTCTTC
NA,TRBJ2-7,TRBV9,NA,14,CASSPGQQPYEQYF,TGTGCCAGCAGCCCAGGACAGCAACCCTACGAGCAGTACTTC
NA,TRBJ2-1,TRBV12-3/TRBV12-4,NA,12,CASGTSYNEQFF,TGTGCCAGCGGAACCTCCTACAATGAGCAGTTCTTC
TRBD1,TRBJ2-7,TRBV2,NA,17,CASREGRTGARIHEQYF,TGTGCCAGCAGAGAAGGACGGACAGGGGCGCGGATCCACGAGCAGTACTTC
NA,TRBJ1-2,TRBV12-3/TRBV12-4,few,15,CASSLAWADSGGYTF,TGTGCCAGCAGTTTAGCGTGGGCCGACAGTGGTGGCTACACCTTC
TRBD2,TRBJ2-1,TRBV24-1,NA,16,CATGGPGGYGYNEQFF,TGTGCCACCGGGGGTCCCGGGGGGTATGGTTACAATGAGCAGTTCTTC
NA,TRBJ2-7,TRBV27,many,13,CASSLRASYEQYF,TGTGCCAGCAGTTTAAGGGCCTCTTACGAGCAGTACTTC
NA,TRBJ2-2,TRBV5-6,NA,15,CASSSSSMNTGELFF,TGTGCCAGCAGCTCTTCTAGCATGAACACCGGGGAGCTGTTTTTT
NA,TRBJ2-7,TRBV7-9,NA,15,CASSLVSGAAYEQYF,TGTGCCAGCAGCTTAGTTTCAGGGGCCGCCTACGAGCAGTACTTC
NA,TRBJ2-7,TRBV9,few,15,CASSPSGDRAYEQYF,TGTGCCAGCAGCCCTTCAGGGGACCGAGCCTACGAGCAGTACTTC
TRBD1,TRBJ2-7,TRBV29-1,few,14,CSVEDLRGSYEQYF,TGCAGCGTTGAAGATCTCAGGGGGTCCTACGAGCAGTACTTC
TRBD1,TRBJ2-2,TRBV5-6,few,15,CASSWGTGSTGELFF,TGTGCCAGCAGCTGGGGGACAGGGTCGACCGGGGAGCTGTTTTTT
NA,TRBJ1-2,TRBV12-3/TRBV12-4,few,13,CASSLGGNYGYTF,TGTGCCAGCAGCTTAGGGGGGAACTATGGCTACACCTTC
NA,TRBJ2-5,TRBV4-1,few,17,CASSQSLLEWRQETQYF,TGCGCCAGCAGCCAATCTCTCCTGGAGTGGAGGCAAGAGACCCAGTACTTC
NA,TRBJ2-3,TRBV12-3/TRBV12-4,few,14,CASSPAGFTDTQYF,TGTGCCAGCAGCCCCGCGGGGTTCACAGATACGCAGTATTTT
TRBD2,TRBJ2-5,TRBV28,NA,15,CASPSSGGAGETQYF,TGTGCCAGCCCCTCCAGCGGGGGGGCCGGAGAGACCCAGTACTTC
TRBD2,TRBJ2-3,TRBV12-3/TRBV12-4,NA,16,CASSLALGGVADTQYF,TGTGCCAGCAGTTTAGCGCTGGGAGGGGTAGCAGATACGCAGTATTTT
TRBD2,TRBJ2-1,TRBV11-2,few,18,CASSLKVGGASSYNEQFF,TGTGCCAGCAGCTTGAAGGTCGGGGGGGCTAGCTCCTACAATGAGCAGTTCTTC
NA,TRBJ1-5,TRBV7-4,NA,14,CASSFYWVNQPQHF,TGTGCCAGCAGCTTCTATTGGGTCAATCAGCCCCAGCATTTT
TRBD2,TRBJ2-7,TRBV5-1,NA,15,CASSLGLPGEGEQYF,TGCGCCAGCAGCTTGGGATTGCCCGGGGAGGGCGAGCAGTACTTC
NA,TRBJ2-2,TRBV4-1,NA,15,CASSQVLTNTGELFF,TGCGCCAGCAGCCAAGTGTTGACGAACACCGGGGAGCTGTTTTTT
TRBD2,TRBJ2-3,TRBV5-1,NA,16,CASSPGLAASTDTQYF,TGCGCCAGCAGCCCGGGACTAGCGGCTAGCACAGATACGCAGTATTTT
NA,TRBJ1-1,TRBV7-3,NA,13,CASRSPGNTEAFF,TGTGCCAGCAGGTCCCCAGGGAACACTGAAGCTTTCTTT
NA,TRBJ2-7,TRBV29-1,few,13,CSVEGDEAYEQYF,TGCAGCGTTGAAGGGGACGAAGCCTACGAGCAGTACTTC
NA,TRBJ2-7,TRBV7-6,NA,16,CASSLHGGESSYEQYF,TGTGCCAGCAGCTTACACGGGGGCGAGAGCTCCTACGAGCAGTACTTC
NA,TRBJ2-2,TRBV6-6,many,13,CASSFQNTGELFF,TGTGCCAGCAGTTTTCAGAACACCGGGGAGCTGTTTTTT
NA,TRBJ2-2,TRBV4-2,few,16,CASSQGDGMNTGELFF,TGTGCCAGCAGCCAGGGGGACGGGATGAACACCGGGGAGCTGTTTTTT
NA,TRBJ1-4,TRBV2,NA,14,CASNWGTTNEKLFF,TGTGCCAGTAATTGGGGAACAACTAATGAAAAACTGTTTTTT
TRBD1,TRBJ2-2,TRBV12-3/TRBV12-4,few,17,CASSLDWETGFPGELFF,TGTGCCAGCAGTTTGGACTGGGAGACAGGGTTCCCCGGGGAGCTGTTTTTT
TRBD2,TRBJ2-1,TRBV9,few,17,CASSFRLLAGANNEQFF,TGTGCCAGCAGCTTCCGGTTACTAGCGGGGGCCAACAATGAGCAGTTCTTC
NA,TRBJ2-7,TRBV20-1,few,13,CSARVSSKYEQYF,TGCAGTGCTAGAGTGAGCAGCAAATACGAGCAGTACTTC
NA,TRBJ2-7,TRBV9,few,18,CASSVDEGGYPIPDEQYF,TGTGCCAGCAGCGTAGATGAGGGGGGGTACCCTATCCCCGACGAGCAGTACTTC
NA,TRBJ2-7,TRBV20-1,NA,15,CSARSRAEASYEQYF,TGCAGTGCTAGAAGTAGGGCCGAAGCATCCTACGAGCAGTACTTC
TRBD1,TRBJ2-2,TRBV10-3,NA,16,CAISGTGPTNTGELFF,TGTGCCATCAGTGGGACAGGGCCCACGAACACCGGGGAGCTGTTTTTT
TRBD1,TRBJ1-2,TRBV29-1,NA,14,CSASGQGGFYGYTF,TGCAGCGCCTCGGGACAGGGGGGATTCTATGGCTACACCTTC
NA,TRBJ2-3,TRBV12-3/TRBV12-4,NA,15,CASSLVASSTDTQYF,TGTGCCAGCAGTTTGGTAGCCTCAAGCACAGATACGCAGTATTTT
NA,TRBJ2-3,TRBV10-3,NA,12,CAISGDWYTQYF,TGTGCCATCAGTGGGGACTGGTATACGCAGTATTTT
NA,TRBJ1-1,TRBV7-9,NA,17,CASSLGSSGTLHSEAFF,TGTGCCAGCAGCTTAGGGTCCTCGGGGACACTACACTCTGAAGCTTTCTTT
TRBD1,TRBJ1-2,TRBV15,few,15,CATSKPPGQVYGYTF,TGTGCCACCAGCAAGCCCCCCGGACAGGTCTATGGCTACACCTTC
NA,TRBJ2-1,TRBV7-8,few,14,CASSFDRYYNEQFF,TGTGCCAGCAGCTTCGACAGGTACTACAATGAGCAGTTCTTC